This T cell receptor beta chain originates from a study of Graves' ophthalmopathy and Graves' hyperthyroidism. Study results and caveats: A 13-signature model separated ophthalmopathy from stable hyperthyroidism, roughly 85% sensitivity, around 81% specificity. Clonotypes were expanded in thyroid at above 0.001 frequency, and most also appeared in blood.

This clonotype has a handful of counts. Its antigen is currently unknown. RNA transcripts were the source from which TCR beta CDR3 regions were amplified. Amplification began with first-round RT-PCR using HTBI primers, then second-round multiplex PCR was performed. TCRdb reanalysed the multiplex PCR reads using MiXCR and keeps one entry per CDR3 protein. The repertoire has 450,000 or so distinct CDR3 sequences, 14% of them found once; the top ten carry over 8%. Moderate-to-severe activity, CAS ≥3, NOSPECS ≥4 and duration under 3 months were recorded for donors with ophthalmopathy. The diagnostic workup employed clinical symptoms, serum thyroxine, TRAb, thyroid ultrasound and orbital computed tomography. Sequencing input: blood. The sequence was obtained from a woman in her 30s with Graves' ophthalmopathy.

The CDR3, as DNA: TGTGCCAGCAGCGGGGGGAATCCCTACGAGCAGTACTTC. Its protein is CASSGGNPYEQYF. The rearrangement joins TRBV9 to TRBJ2-7; D tentatively fits TRBD1 or TRBD2 (5 bases each). Between the trimmed V and J ends, which lost 3 bases and 2 bases, there was a span of 9 bases. Germline CDR1 is SGDLS and CDR2 is YYNGEE. The CDR3 spans 13 residues.